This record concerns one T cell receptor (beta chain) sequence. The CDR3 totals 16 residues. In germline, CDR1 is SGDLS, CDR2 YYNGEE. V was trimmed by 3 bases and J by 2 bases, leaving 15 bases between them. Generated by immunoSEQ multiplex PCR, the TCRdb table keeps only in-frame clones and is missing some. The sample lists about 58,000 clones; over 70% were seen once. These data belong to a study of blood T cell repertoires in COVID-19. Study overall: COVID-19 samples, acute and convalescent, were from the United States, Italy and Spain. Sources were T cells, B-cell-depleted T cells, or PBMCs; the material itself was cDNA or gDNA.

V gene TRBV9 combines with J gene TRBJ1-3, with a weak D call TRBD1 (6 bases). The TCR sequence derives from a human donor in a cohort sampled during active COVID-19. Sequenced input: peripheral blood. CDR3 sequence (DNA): TGTGCCAGCAGCGCGGACAGCGGGGGAACTGGAAACACCATATATTTT. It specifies CASSADSGGTGNTIYF.